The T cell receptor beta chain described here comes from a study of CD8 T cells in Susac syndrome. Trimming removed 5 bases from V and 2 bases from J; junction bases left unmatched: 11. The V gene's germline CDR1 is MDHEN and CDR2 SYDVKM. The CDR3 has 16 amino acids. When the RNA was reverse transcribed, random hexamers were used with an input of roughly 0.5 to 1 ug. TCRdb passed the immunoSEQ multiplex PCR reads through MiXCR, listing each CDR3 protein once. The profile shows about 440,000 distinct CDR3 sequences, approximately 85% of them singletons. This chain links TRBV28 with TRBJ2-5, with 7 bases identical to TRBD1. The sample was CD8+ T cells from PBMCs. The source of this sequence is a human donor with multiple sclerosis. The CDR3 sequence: CASSRDPGTDQETQYF. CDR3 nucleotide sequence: TGTGCCAGCAGTCGAGATCCTGGGACAGATCAAGAGACCCAGTACTTC.